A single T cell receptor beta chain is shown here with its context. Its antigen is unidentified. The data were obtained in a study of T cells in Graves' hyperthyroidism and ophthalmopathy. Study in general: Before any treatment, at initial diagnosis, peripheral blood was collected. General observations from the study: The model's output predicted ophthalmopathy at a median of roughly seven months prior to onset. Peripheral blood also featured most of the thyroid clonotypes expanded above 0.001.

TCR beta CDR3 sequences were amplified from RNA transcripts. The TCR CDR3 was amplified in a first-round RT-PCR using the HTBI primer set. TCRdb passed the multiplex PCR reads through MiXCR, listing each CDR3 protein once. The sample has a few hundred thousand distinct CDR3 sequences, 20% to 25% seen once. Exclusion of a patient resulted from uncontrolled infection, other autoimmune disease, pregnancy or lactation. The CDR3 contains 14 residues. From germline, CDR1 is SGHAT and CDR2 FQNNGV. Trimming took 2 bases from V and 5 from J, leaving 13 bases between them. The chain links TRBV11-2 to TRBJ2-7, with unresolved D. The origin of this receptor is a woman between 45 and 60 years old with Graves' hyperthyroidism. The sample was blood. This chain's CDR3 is CASSLMPTSHEQYF. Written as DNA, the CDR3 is TGTGCCAGCAGCTTAATGCCGACGAGCCACGAGCAGTACTTC.